Shown below are 16 T cell receptor beta chains from a single sample sequenced in a study of shared clonotypes between healthy human individuals. Libraries were prepared by immunoSEQ multiplex PCR; TCRdb keeps only in-frame clonotypes and omits some of them. The sample shows 1.5 million to 2.5 million clones, just under 95% of them seen only once. The naive CD8 subset, CD45RO-negative cells positively selected for CCR7, excluded terminally differentiated effector memory CD45RA+ cells. The sequenced sample was naive CD8+ T cells sorted from blood. Receptor source: a man aged 18 to 29 in good health.

In DNA, the CDR3 is TGTGCCAGTAGTATTCGGGACAGTCGCACAGATACGCAGTATTTT. This encodes CASSIRDSRTDTQYF. V and J are TRBV19 and TRBJ2-3; TRBD1 matches at 7 bases. Germline CDR1 LNHDA, CDR2 SQIVND (reference sequence). The V and J ends lost 3 bases and 1 base, in that order; junction bases with no gene match: 4. The CDR3 spans 15 residues.

V gene TRBV19 combines with J gene TRBJ2-5; D uncertain. There are 14 residues in the CDR3. The V end was cut by 5 bases, the J end by 5 bases, with 15 bases between. Germline CDR1 and CDR2: LNHDA and SQIVND (reference sequence). CDR3 in DNA: TGTGCCAGTAGTCAGCCGTGGAACCGGGAGACCCAGTACTTC. Its protein product is CASSQPWNRETQYF.

This chain links TRBV9 with TRBJ2-1; unclear D gene. Germline assignment: CDR1 SGDLS and CDR2 YYNGEE. This CDR3 is built from 14 residues. Deletions cut 4 bases from V and 3 bases from J, with 11 bases between. CDR3 protein: CASSTSSGYNEQFF. CDR3 DNA sequence: TGTGCCAGCAGCACCAGCTCCGGCTACAATGAGCAGTTCTTC. Based on the CDR3 plus reference TRBV9 and TRBJ2-1, the full variable domain is DSGVTQTPKHLITATGQRVTLRCSPRSGDLSVYWYQQSLDQGLQFLIQYYNGEERAKGNILERFSAQQFPDLHSELNLSSLELGDSALYFCASSTSSGYNEQFFGPGTRLTVL.

The chain has TRBV7-8 and TRBJ1-4, with a weak D call TRBD1 (6 bases). Germline CDR1 SGHVS, CDR2 FQNEAQ. CDR3 size: 15 residues. The germline V and J ends were trimmed by 1 base and 8 bases, with 14 bases remaining between them. In DNA form, the CDR3 reads TGTGCCAGCAGCTTAGTCGGGGGGCCGAGGGAAAAACTGTTTTTT. It encodes CASSLVGGPREKLFF.

This sequence joins TRBV19 and TRBJ2-5; 7 nucleotides agree with TRBD1. The CDR3 spans 16 residues. V was clipped by 3 bases and J by 5 bases; unmatched bases: 12. The germline V gene has CDR1 LNHDA and CDR2 SQIVND (reference sequence). As DNA, the CDR3 is TGTGCCAGTAGTATTTCTGGACAGGCTGTCTTGGAGACCCAGTACTTC. Translated: CASSISGQAVLETQYF.

The CDR3 spells CASSQDPPQAESSYEQYF. DNA of the CDR3: TGCGCCAGCAGCCAAGACCCCCCCCAGGCGGAGAGCTCCTACGAGCAGTACTTC. The chain employs TRBV4-3 and TRBJ2-7; D remains ambiguous. Germline V gives CDR1 LGHNA, CDR2 YSLEER. V lost 0 bases to trimming and J lost 0 bases, with 18 bases between them. The CDR3 runs 18 residues.

Worth noting for this clone: The junction differs from germline at one of its ends, possibly a read error. The chain has TRBV7-7 and TRBJ2-3, with 13 bases lining up with TRBD2. CDR1 and CDR2 from the germline V gene are SSHAT and FNYEAQ (reference sequence). This CDR3 region has 18 residues. CDR3 coding DNA: TGTGCTAGCAGCTTAGCATTGACTAGCGGGGGGACCACAGATACGCAGTATTTT. Translating it yields CASSLALTSGGTTDTQYF.

As for this clone: The same CDR3 can be traced to other DNA sequences in this sample. The chain carries TRBV19 and TRBJ2-7; TRBD2 is a possible D gene (6 bases). Trimming stripped 0 bases from V and 3 bases from J, with 9 bases between. The CDR3 extends over 14 amino acids. CDR1 and CDR2 (germline): LNHDA, SQIVND (reference sequence). This CDR3 reads CASSIDGEDYEQYF. CDR3 bases: TGTGCCAGTAGTATAGATGGGGAGGACTACGAGCAGTACTTC.

The J gene is TRBJ1-1, the V gene TRBV6-6; TRBD1 is a possible D gene (5 bases). This CDR3 spans 15 amino acids. Trimming shortened V by 6 bases and J by 0 bases, and 14 bases separated the two germline ends. Looked up from germline, CDR1 is MNHNY and CDR2 is SVGAGI (reference sequence). CDR3 bases: TGTGCCAGCAGCAACCTTCAGGGTATGAACACTGAAGCTTTCTTT. Amino acid sequence: CASSNLQGMNTEAFF.

This clone was seen just once. This chain uses TRBV27 with TRBJ2-7; the D gene could be TRBD1 or TRBD2 (5 bases each). V was shortened by 2 bases and J by 5 bases, with 19 bases between the two germline ends. The CDR3 has 16 amino acids. The germline CDR1 and CDR2 sequences are MNHEY and SMNVEV (reference sequence). The CDR3 spells CASSLERGRGFDEQYF. CDR3 nucleotides: TGTGCCAGCAGTTTAGAGAGGGGCCGCGGGTTCGACGAGCAGTACTTC.

This clone was recorded only once. The V gene is TRBV6-5, the J gene TRBJ1-2, with 10 bases fitting TRBD1. CDR1 is MNHEY and CDR2 is SVGAGI in the germline V gene. This CDR3 contains 15 residues. The trim removed 2 bases at V and 8 bases at J, leaving 8 bases unmatched. This CDR3 is CASSYGTGDGGGYTF. The DNA of the CDR3 is TGTGCCAGCAGTTACGGGACAGGGGACGGAGGCGGCTACACCTTC.

This clone was seen a few times. The sample holds other DNA sequences that translate to the same CDR3. This chain links TRBV6-5 with TRBJ2-7, with 8 bases matching TRBD1. Trimming at V came to 6 bases and at J to 6 bases, leaving 4 bases not matched to a gene. CDR1 and CDR2 (germline): MNHEY, SVGAGI. This CDR3 comprises 12 residues. The CDR3 DNA reads TGTGCCAGCAGCCCGACAGGGGTCGAGCAGTACTTC. It specifies CASSPTGVEQYF.

The V call is TRBV15, the J call TRBJ2-7, with a weak D call TRBD1 (6 bases). Germline CDR1 and CDR2: LNHNV and YYDKDF (reference sequence). Between the trimmed V and J ends, which lost 0 bases and 0 bases, there was a span of 12 bases. The CDR3 covers 16 residues. The CDR3 protein is CATSRDRAGASYEQYF. CDR3 nucleotides: TGTGCCACCAGCAGAGATCGGGCAGGGGCCTCCTACGAGCAGTACTTC.

This clone came up a few times. The gene calls are TRBV28 and TRBJ1-6; 7 bases fit TRBD1. The CDR3 runs 14 residues. Germline V CDR1 and CDR2: MDHEN, SYDVKM. The V and J ends lost 6 bases and 7 bases, in that order; junction bases with no gene match: 6. The CDR3 DNA follows: TGTGCCAGCAGCCCAGGGGGTGACAATTCACCCCTCCACTTT. Amino acids: CASSPGGDNSPLHF. Together with reference TRBV28 and TRBJ1-6, the CDR3 gives the full variable domain: DVKVTQSSRYLVKRTGEKVFLECVQDMDHENMFWYRQDPGLGLRLIYFSYDVKMKEKGDIPEGYSVSREKKERFSLILESASTNQTSMYLCASSPGGDNSPLHFGNGTRLTVT.

This chain joins TRBV7-9 and TRBJ2-3; 7 bases map to TRBD2. This CDR3 has 17 amino acids. The germline CDR1 and CDR2 sequences are SEHNR and FQNEAQ (reference sequence). The ends lost 5 bases at V and 2 bases at J; junction bases unmatched: 13. CDR3 sequence: CASSPPRREFNTDTQYF. CDR3 sequence (DNA): TGTGCCAGCAGCCCCCCGAGGCGGGAGTTCAACACAGATACGCAGTATTTT.

This chain connects TRBV5-8 to TRBJ1-1; D unclear. In germline, CDR1 is SGHTS, CDR2 YDEGEE. This CDR3 contains 14 residues. The V end was cut by 5 bases, the J end by 1 base, with 12 bases between. The CDR3 nucleotides are TGTGCCAGCAGTTTGCCCCTTCAGAACACTGAAGCTTTCTTT. Amino acid sequence: CASSLPLQNTEAFF.